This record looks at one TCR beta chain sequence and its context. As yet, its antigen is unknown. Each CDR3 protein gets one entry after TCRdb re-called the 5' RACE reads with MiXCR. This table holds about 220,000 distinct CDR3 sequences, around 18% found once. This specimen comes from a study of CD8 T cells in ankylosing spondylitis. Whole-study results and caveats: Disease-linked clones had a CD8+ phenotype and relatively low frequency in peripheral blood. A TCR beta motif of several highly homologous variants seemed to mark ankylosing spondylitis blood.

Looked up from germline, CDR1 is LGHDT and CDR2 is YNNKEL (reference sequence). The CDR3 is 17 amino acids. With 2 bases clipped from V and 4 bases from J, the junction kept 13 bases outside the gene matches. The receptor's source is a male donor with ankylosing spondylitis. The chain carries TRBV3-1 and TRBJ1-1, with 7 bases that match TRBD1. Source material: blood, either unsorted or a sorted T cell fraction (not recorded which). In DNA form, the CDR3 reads TGTGCCAGCAGCCAAAGGGTTGCAACTTCAGGGGGCACTGAAGCTTTCTTT. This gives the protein CASSQRVATSGGTEAFF.